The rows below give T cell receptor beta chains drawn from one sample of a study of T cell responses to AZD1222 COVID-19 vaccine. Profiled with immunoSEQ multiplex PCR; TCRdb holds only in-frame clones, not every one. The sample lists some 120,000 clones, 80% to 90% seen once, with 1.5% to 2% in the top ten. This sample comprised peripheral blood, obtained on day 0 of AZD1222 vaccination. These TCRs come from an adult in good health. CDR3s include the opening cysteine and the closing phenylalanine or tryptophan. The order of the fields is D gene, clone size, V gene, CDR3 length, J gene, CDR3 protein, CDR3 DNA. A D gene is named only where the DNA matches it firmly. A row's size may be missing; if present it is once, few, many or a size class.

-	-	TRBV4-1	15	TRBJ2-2	CASSQVFALRGELFF	TGCGCCAGCAGCCAAGTCTTCGCTTTGCGTGGGGAGCTGTTTTTT
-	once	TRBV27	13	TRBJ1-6	CASSAYRVSPLHF	TGTGCCAGCAGTGCATACAGGGTTTCACCCCTCCACTTT
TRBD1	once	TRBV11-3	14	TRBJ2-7	CASSHPGQWYEQYF	TGTGCCAGCAGCCATCCGGGACAGTGGTACGAGCAGTACTTC
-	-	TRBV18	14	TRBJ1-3	CASSPQSSGNTIYF	TGTGCCAGCTCACCCCAGAGCTCTGGAAACACCATATATTTT
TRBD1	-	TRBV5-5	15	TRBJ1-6	CASSPGTVDQSPLHF	TGTGCCAGCAGCCCGGGGACAGTTGATCAATCACCCCTCCACTTT
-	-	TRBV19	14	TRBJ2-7	CASSMEGNFYEQYF	TGTGCCAGTAGTATGGAGGGGAATTTCTACGAGCAGTACTTC
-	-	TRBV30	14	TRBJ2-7	CAWSIPGTNYEQYF	TGTGCCTGGAGTATACCCGGGACAAACTACGAGCAGTACTTC
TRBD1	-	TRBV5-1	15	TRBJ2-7	CASSYGTVATYEQYF	TGCGCCAGCAGCTACGGGACAGTCGCTACCTACGAGCAGTACTTC
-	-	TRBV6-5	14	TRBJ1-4	CASRGGILNEKLFF	TGTGCCAGCAGGGGGGGCATCCTGAATGAAAAACTGTTTTTT
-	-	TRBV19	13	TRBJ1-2	CASSFTVNYGYTF	TGTGCCAGTAGTTTCACAGTTAACTATGGCTACACCTTC
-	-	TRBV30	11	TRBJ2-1	CAWSVDRTEFF	TGTGCCTGGAGTGTAGATAGGACGGAGTTCTTC
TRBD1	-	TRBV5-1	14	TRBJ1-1	CATPDRGRGTEAFF	TGCGCCACCCCGGACAGGGGGCGAGGCACTGAAGCTTTCTTT
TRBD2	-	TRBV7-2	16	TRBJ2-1	CASSLDPTSGYNEQFF	TGTGCCAGCAGCTTAGACCCCACTAGCGGGTACAATGAGCAGTTCTTC
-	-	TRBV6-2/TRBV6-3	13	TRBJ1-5	CASSPNTGSAQHF	TGTGCCAGCAGTCCAAATACAGGGTCAGCCCAGCATTTT
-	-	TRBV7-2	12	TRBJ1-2	CATRGANGGYTF	TGTGCCACCCGGGGAGCAAACGGTGGCTACACCTTC
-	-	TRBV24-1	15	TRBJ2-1	CATSDAGWSYNEQFF	TGTGCCACCAGTGACGCGGGATGGTCCTACAATGAGCAGTTCTTC
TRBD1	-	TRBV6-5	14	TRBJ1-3	CASRFQGAGNTIYF	TGTGCCAGCCGGTTCCAGGGGGCTGGAAACACCATATATTTT
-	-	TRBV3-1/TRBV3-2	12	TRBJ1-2	CASSLGAGGYTF	TGTGCCAGCAGCCTTGGAGCGGGGGGCTACACCTTC
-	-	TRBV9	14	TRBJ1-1	CASSVGSRNTEAFF	TGTGCCAGCAGCGTTGGCAGTAGGAACACTGAAGCTTTCTTT
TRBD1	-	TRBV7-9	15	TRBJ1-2	CASSYERQGASGYTF	TGTGCCAGCAGCTACGAGAGACAGGGGGCCTCTGGCTACACCTTC
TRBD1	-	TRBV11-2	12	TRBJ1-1	CASSHRGSEAFF	TGTGCCAGCAGCCACAGGGGCTCTGAAGCTTTCTTT
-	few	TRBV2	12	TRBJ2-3	CATRGRADTQYF	TGTGCCACGCGGGGCCGGGCAGATACGCAGTATTTT
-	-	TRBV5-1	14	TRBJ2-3	CASSHDRYTDTQYF	TGCGCCAGCAGCCACGACCGTTACACAGATACGCAGTATTTT
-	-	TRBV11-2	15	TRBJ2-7	CASSDYQGRLYEQYF	TGTGCCAGCAGCGATTACCAGGGGCGCTTATACGAGCAGTACTTC
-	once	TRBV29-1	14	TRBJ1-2	CSVDRLDVQGGYTF	TGCAGCGTTGACCGGTTGGACGTACAAGGTGGCTACACCTTC
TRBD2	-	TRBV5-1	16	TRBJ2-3	CASSLGASGITDTQYF	TGCGCCAGCAGCTTGGGCGCTAGCGGGATCACAGATACGCAGTATTTT
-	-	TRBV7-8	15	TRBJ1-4	CASSFQGYTNEKLFF	TGTGCCAGCAGCTTCCAGGGGTACACTAATGAAAAACTGTTTTTT
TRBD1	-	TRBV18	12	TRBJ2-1	CASSRQGAEQFF	TGTGCCAGCTCGAGACAGGGCGCTGAGCAGTTCTTC
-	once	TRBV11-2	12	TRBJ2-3	CASSFSTDTQYF	TGTGCCAGCAGCTTCAGCACAGATACGCAGTATTTT
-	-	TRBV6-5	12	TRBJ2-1	CASSFRVGEQFF	TGTGCCAGCAGTTTCCGAGTGGGAGAGCAGTTCTTC
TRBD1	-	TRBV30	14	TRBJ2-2	CAWTRDRGFGELFF	TGTGCCTGGACCCGGGACAGGGGGTTCGGGGAGCTGTTTTTT
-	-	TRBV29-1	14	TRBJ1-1	CSVERDLFSTEAFF	TGCAGCGTTGAACGGGACCTGTTCAGCACTGAAGCTTTCTTT
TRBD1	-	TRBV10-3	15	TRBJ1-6	CAISDRDRGNSPLHF	TGTGCCATCAGTGATAGGGACAGGGGGAATTCACCCCTCCACTTT
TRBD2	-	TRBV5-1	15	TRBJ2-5	CASSYSGTGRETQYF	TGCGCCAGCAGCTACAGCGGGACCGGGCGGGAGACCCAGTACTTC
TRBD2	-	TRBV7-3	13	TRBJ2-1	CASGLAGYNEQFF	TGTGCCAGCGGACTAGCGGGCTACAATGAGCAGTTCTTC
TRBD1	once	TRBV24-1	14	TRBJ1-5	CATSDLGQGQPQHF	TGTGCCACCAGTGATTTGGGACAGGGTCAGCCCCAGCATTTT
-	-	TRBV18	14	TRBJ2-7	CASSLDSVGYEQYF	TGTGCCAGCTCACTGGACAGCGTAGGGTACGAGCAGTACTTC
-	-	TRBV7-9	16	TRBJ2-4	CASSLGPDPRGNIQYF	TGTGCCAGCAGCTTAGGCCCTGACCCCCGCGGAAACATTCAGTACTTC